This record looks at one T cell receptor beta chain sequence and its context. Its target is unknown. The data belong to a study of cytomegalovirus exposure and HLA in healthy donors. Study outcomes and limitations: V- and J-gene trimming of TCR beta was linked (in a later analysis) to a missense DCLRE1C variant. In vitro checks showed that a few CMV-associated chains really do target CMV antigens.

The primer mix had 60 Vbeta and 13 Jbeta primers. In the source study's methods: Later reanalysis found around 74 million unique TCR beta chains, 10 million to 12 million of them shared. The protocol was immunoSEQ multiplex PCR, while the TCRdb copy is restricted to in-frame clones and leaves out a portion. From that table come the V and J calls and clone size; the DNA was used to work out D and trimming. Of roughly 190,000 clones listed, about 69% are singletons. This clonotype originated in a man aged 30-40 years in good health and CMV-seropositive. The sample comprised PBMCs.

CDR3 coding DNA: TGCGCCAGCAGCCAGGGTCCGGGACAGGGCTACAATGAGCAGTTCTTC. It codes for CASSQGPGQGYNEQFF. The chain couples TRBV4-1 to TRBJ2-1; 9 positions agree with TRBD1. Per germline, CDR1 MGHRA and CDR2 YSYEKL. J lost 3 bases, V lost 3 bases, and 6 bases had no gene match. The CDR3 totals 16 residues.